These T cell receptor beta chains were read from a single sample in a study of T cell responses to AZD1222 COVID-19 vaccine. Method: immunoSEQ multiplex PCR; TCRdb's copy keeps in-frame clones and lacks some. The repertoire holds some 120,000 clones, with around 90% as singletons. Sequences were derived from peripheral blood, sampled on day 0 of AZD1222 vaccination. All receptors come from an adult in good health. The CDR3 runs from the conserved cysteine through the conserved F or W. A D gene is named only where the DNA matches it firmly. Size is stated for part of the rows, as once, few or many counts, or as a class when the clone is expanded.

cdr3_nt: TGTGCCAGCAGCTTTGTTAGCCGGCGCGATACGCAGTATTTT
cdr3_aa: CASSFVSRRDTQYF
j_call: TRBJ2-3
d_call: NA
v_call: TRBV7-3
clone_size: NA

cdr3_nt: TGTGCCAGCAGTTCGGATTATGGCTACACCTTC
cdr3_aa: CASSSDYGYTF
j_call: TRBJ1-2
d_call: NA
v_call: TRBV28
clone_size: NA

cdr3_nt: TGTGCCAGCAGTCAAAGGAACTATGGCTACACCTTC
cdr3_aa: CASSQRNYGYTF
j_call: TRBJ1-2
d_call: NA
v_call: TRBV6-5
clone_size: NA

cdr3_nt: TGCAGCGTAAACAGGGGTAGAGAGACCCAGTACTTC
cdr3_aa: CSVNRGRETQYF
j_call: TRBJ2-5
d_call: TRBD1
v_call: TRBV29-1
clone_size: NA

cdr3_nt: TGCGCCAGCAGCGAAGGACTAGCTACAGATACGCAGTATTTT
cdr3_aa: CASSEGLATDTQYF
j_call: TRBJ2-3
d_call: TRBD2
v_call: TRBV5-1
clone_size: NA

cdr3_nt: TGTGCCAGCAGCCCGGATGGAGAGACCCAGTACTTC
cdr3_aa: CASSPDGETQYF
j_call: TRBJ2-5
d_call: NA
v_call: TRBV11-1
clone_size: NA

cdr3_nt: TGTGCCAGCAGCGTAGCGGGGAGCCCCGGGACACCACTCTACGAGCAGTACTTC
cdr3_aa: CASSVAGSPGTPLYEQYF
j_call: TRBJ2-7
d_call: NA
v_call: TRBV9
clone_size: once

cdr3_nt: TGCGCCAGCAAAGTGAGGGGACAGGTCCCGATAACTGAAGCTTTCTTT
cdr3_aa: CASKVRGQVPITEAFF
j_call: TRBJ1-1
d_call: TRBD1
v_call: TRBV10-2
clone_size: NA

cdr3_nt: TGCGCCAGCAGGGGATTCGGGACAGCCAAAAACATTCAGTACTTC
cdr3_aa: CASRGFGTAKNIQYF
j_call: TRBJ2-4
d_call: NA
v_call: TRBV10-2
clone_size: NA

cdr3_nt: TGCGCCAGCAGCTCGAGCGGGGGCGCAAGAACCTACGAGCAGTACTTC
cdr3_aa: CASSSSGGARTYEQYF
j_call: TRBJ2-7
d_call: TRBD2
v_call: TRBV5-1
clone_size: NA

cdr3_nt: TGTGCCAGCAGTGCCCGGGACAGGGTCTATGGCTACACCTTC
cdr3_aa: CASSARDRVYGYTF
j_call: TRBJ1-2
d_call: TRBD1
v_call: TRBV6-2/TRBV6-3
clone_size: NA

cdr3_nt: TGTGCCAGCAGCTTGGCCGGAGGAACCGGGGAGCTGTTTTTT
cdr3_aa: CASSLAGGTGELFF
j_call: TRBJ2-2
d_call: NA
v_call: TRBV5-6
clone_size: NA

cdr3_nt: TGTGCCAGCAGACCTAAGACAGGGCCCTACGAGCAGTACTTC
cdr3_aa: CASRPKTGPYEQYF
j_call: TRBJ2-7
d_call: TRBD1
v_call: TRBV7-9
clone_size: NA

cdr3_nt: TGCGCCAGCAGCCTCGGGGACACCCGTCCCCCCCACTTC
cdr3_aa: CASSLGDTRPPHF
j_call: TRBJ2-7
d_call: NA
v_call: TRBV4-1
clone_size: NA

cdr3_nt: TGCGCCAGCAGCTTGGGGACAGGGGGTTTGTATGAAAAACTGTTTTTT
cdr3_aa: CASSLGTGGLYEKLFF
j_call: TRBJ1-4
d_call: TRBD1
v_call: TRBV5-1
clone_size: NA

cdr3_nt: TGTGCCAGCAGGGGGACAGGGCCCCTAGATGAAAAACTGTTTTTT
cdr3_aa: CASRGTGPLDEKLFF
j_call: TRBJ1-4
d_call: TRBD1
v_call: TRBV28
clone_size: NA

cdr3_nt: TGTGCCTTGGAGCGGGGGGGCTACGAGCAGTACTTC
cdr3_aa: CALERGGYEQYF
j_call: TRBJ2-7
d_call: TRBD2
v_call: TRBV30
clone_size: NA